This passage covers 29 T cell receptor beta chains from one sample sequenced in a study of T cells in Graves' hyperthyroidism and ophthalmopathy. There were TCR beta CDR3 regions amplified from RNA transcripts. First-round RT-PCR with HTBI primers amplified the TCR CDR3 region. A single record per CDR3 protein comes from TCRdb applying MiXCR to the multiplex PCR reads. The sample has around 380,000 distinct CDR3 sequences, approximately 13% seen once. Sequencing used blood. All receptors derive from a man aged 25 to 40 with Graves' hyperthyroidism that later progressed to Graves' ophthalmopathy.

The CDR3, as DNA: TGTGCCATCAATCAGGGGGGCACTGAAGCTTTCTTT. Amino acid sequence: CAINQGGTEAFF. The V call is TRBV10-3, the J call TRBJ1-1, with TRBD1 matching 7 bases. The junction had 3 bases not matched to a gene; V was cut back by 7 bases and J by 4 bases. In germline, CDR1 is ENHRY, CDR2 SYGVKD. The CDR3 sequence is 12 residues long.

This clonotype came up once. This could be a read error, since a much larger clone is one nucleotide away. The V and J genes are TRBV20-1 and TRBJ2-1, with D perhaps TRBD1 or TRBD2 (6 bases each). This CDR3 is built from 18 residues. Germline V gives CDR1 DFQATT, CDR2 SNEGSKA (reference sequence). This chain's CDR3 is CSAGDPGAPKGGYNEQFF. For the CDR3, the DNA is TGCAGTGCTGGAGATCCGGGGGCACCAAAGGGGGGATACAATGAGCAGTTCTTC.

This clonotype was detected only a few times. The junction does not match germline at one end; this may be a read error. V and J are TRBV3-1 and TRBJ2-1; D is perhaps TRBD1 or TRBD2 (6 bases each). The CDR3 loop spans 14 amino acids. The V gene's germline CDR1 is LGHDT and CDR2 YNNKEL (reference sequence). CDR3 nucleotide sequence: TGTGCCAGCAGTCAAGATGGGACAAACGGGGGGCAGTTCTTC. Its protein product is CASSQDGTNGGQFF.

In the case of this clonotype: Being one base from a much bigger clone, this may be a read error. V gene TRBV27 combines with J gene TRBJ1-2; D not certain. The CDR3 is 15 residues long. The germline gives CDR1 MNHEY, CDR2 SMNVEV (reference sequence). Trimming removed 0 bases at V and 4 bases at J, with 12 bases between. This CDR3 reads CASSLSGYSSYGYTF. The CDR3 DNA is TGTGCCAGCAGTTTATCTGGGTATTCTAGCTATGGCTACACCTTC.

Details on this clonotype: Sequence at one end of the junction differs from germline and may be a read error. The genes are TRBV10-3 and TRBJ2-6; TRBD1 might be the D (6 bases). The CDR3 extends over 16 amino acids. Germline CDR1 is ENHRY and CDR2 is SYGVKD. In DNA form, the CDR3 reads TGTGCCATCAGTGAGGACGCACTGGTGGGGGCCGACGTCCTGACTTTC. Translated, it gives CAISEDALVGADVLTF.

This clonotype was recorded at least ten times. The V gene is TRBV11-2, the J gene TRBJ2-2, with D possibly matching TRBD2 (6 bases). The CDR3 totals 12 residues. CDR1 is SGHAT, CDR2 FQNNGV, per germline. The germline V and J ends were trimmed by 7 bases and 6 bases, with 9 bases remaining between them. The CDR3 loop reads CASTWGAGELFF. The CDR3 nucleotides read TGTGCCAGCACTTGGGGGGCCGGGGAGCTGTTTTTT.

This clonotype was counted many times. This chain joins TRBV20-1 and TRBJ1-1; 10 bases are shared with TRBD1. V dropped 1 base and J dropped 5; count of bases not matched to a gene: 7. Per germline, CDR1 DFQATT and CDR2 SNEGSKA (reference sequence). CDR3 size: 15 residues. This CDR3 is CSARAPGQGRTEAFF. The CDR3 DNA reads TGCAGTGCTAGAGCGCCGGGACAGGGGAGGACTGAAGCTTTCTTT.

There are many counts of this clonotype. This sequence joins TRBV11-2 and TRBJ2-1; tentative D call: TRBD1 (6 bases). The CDR3 extends over 15 amino acids. The V and J ends lost 5 bases and 3 bases respectively, with 14 bases between them. CDR1 SGHAT and CDR2 FQNNGV come from the germline V gene. In nucleotides, the CDR3 is TGTGCCAGCAGCCCCCGGGACAACTACTACAATGAGCAGTTCTTC. Translated, it gives CASSPRDNYYNEQFF.

The V gene is TRBV6-1, the J gene TRBJ2-7, with a weak D call TRBD2 (5 bases). V lost 7 bases and J lost 1, with 11 bases in between. This CDR3 comprises 13 residues. Germline assignment: CDR1 MNHNS and CDR2 SASEGT. The CDR3 nucleotides are TGTGCCAGCACCTCAGCGGCATCCTACGAGCAGTACTTC. It translates to CASTSAASYEQYF.

This clonotype has only a few counts. The chain joins TRBV7-9 to TRBJ2-7; D uncertain. V was clipped by 4 bases and J by 7 bases, with 8 bases between them. This CDR3 spans 11 amino acids. CDR1 SEHNR and CDR2 FQNEAQ come from the germline V gene (reference sequence). This CDR3 reads CASSSVGEQYF. CDR3 nucleotide sequence: TGTGCCAGCAGCTCAGTAGGGGAGCAGTACTTC.

In its sample, this clonotype was seen a few times. V usage is TRBV29-1 and J usage is TRBJ2-1, with D tentatively TRBD1 or TRBD2 (6 bases each). The CDR3 runs 18 residues. The V end was cut by 1 base, the J end by 5 bases, with 24 bases between. Germline CDR1 reads SQVTM; CDR2 reads ANQGSEA. The CDR3 nucleotides read TGCAGCGTTGAAGCCTCGGGGGATCTGGGGGCCGAACACAATGAGCAGTTCTTC. It yields the protein CSVEASGDLGAEHNEQFF.

A few counts support this clonotype. The chain uses TRBV20-1 and TRBJ1-1, with a tentative D call TRBD1 (6 bases). The V end lost 6 bases, the J end lost 1 base, and 12 bases lay between the germline ends. From germline, CDR1 is DFQATT and CDR2 SNEGSKA (reference sequence). This CDR3 region has 13 residues. The CDR3 loop is CSAKGTTNTEAFF. The CDR3 nucleotides are TGCAGTGCCAAAGGGACAACGAACACTGAAGCTTTCTTT.

In this sample, this clonotype turned up many times. DNA for the CDR3: TGTGCCAGCAGACCGACAGGGGCACGAGGCTACACCTTC. Residues: CASRPTGARGYTF. The rearrangement joins TRBV27 to TRBJ1-2; the match to TRBD1 covers 8 bases. This CDR3 spans 13 amino acids. Germline V gene sequence: CDR1 MNHEY, CDR2 SMNVEV (reference sequence). V trimming: 6 bases; J trimming: 8 bases; junction bases outside the gene matches: 8.

This clonotype was counted many times. CDR3 residues: CASSLVGSLNTEAFF. The CDR3 coding sequence is TGTGCCAGCAGCTTGGTAGGCAGCCTCAACACTGAAGCTTTCTTT. The chain joins TRBV5-5 to TRBJ1-1, with no clear D. Between the trimmed V and J ends, which lost 0 bases and 2 bases, there was a span of 11 bases. CDR1 is SGHKS, CDR2 YYEKEE, per germline (reference sequence). This CDR3 is 15 amino acids long.

This clonotype was detected ten times or more. CDR3 loop: CASSPTGGTNQPQHF. CDR3 coding DNA: TGCGCCAGCAGCCCCACGGGGGGCACCAATCAGCCCCAGCATTTT. This chain joins TRBV5-1 and TRBJ1-5, with D perhaps matching TRBD1 (6 bases). The germline CDR1 and CDR2 sequences are SGHRS and YFSETQ. Between the trimmed V and J ends, which lost 4 bases and 3 bases, there was a span of 14 bases. The CDR3 contains 15 residues.

J is TRBJ1-3 and V is TRBV19; 9 nucleotides match TRBD1. Trimming cost V 0 bases and J 2 bases; bases outside gene matches: 17. CDR3 size: 21 residues. The germline V gene has CDR1 LNHDA and CDR2 SQIVND (reference sequence). CDR3 residues: CASSIDRWTGEKEVAGNTIYF. CDR3 DNA: TGTGCCAGTAGTATAGATCGATGGACAGGGGAAAAGGAGGTGGCTGGAAACACCATATATTTT.

The table lists this clonotype with many counts. V usage is TRBV6-9 and J usage is TRBJ1-3; a weak D match, TRBD1 (5 bases). The CDR3 has 16 amino acids. Germline-derived CDR1 and CDR2 are MNHGY and SVAAGI. V was shortened by 0 bases and J by 2 bases, with 11 bases between the two germline ends. Here the CDR3 reads CASSYSRDKPGNTIYF. CDR3 bases: TGTGCCAGCAGTTATTCCAGGGATAAACCTGGAAACACCATATATTTT.

This clonotype was counted at least ten times. V usage is TRBV7-2 and J usage is TRBJ2-1; 7 nucleotides agree with TRBD2. J lost 4 bases, V lost 2 bases, and 8 bases had no gene match. Germline values: CDR1 SGHTA, CDR2 FQGNSA. The CDR3 sequence is 16 residues long. In nucleotides, the CDR3 is TGTGCCAGCAGCTTACTTGGCGGGGGTGCGTACAATGAGCAGTTCTTC. This translates into CASSLLGGGAYNEQFF.

This clonotype was seen ten or more times. The rearrangement joins TRBV5-1 to TRBJ2-1, with D perhaps TRBD2 (5 bases). The CDR3 covers 13 residues. The germline V gene encodes CDR1 SGHRS and CDR2 YFSETQ. V gave up 2 bases and J gave up 10 bases, with 13 bases separating them. The CDR3 sequence is CASSFSPADEQFF. CDR3 nucleotide sequence: TGCGCCAGCAGCTTCTCCCCAGCGGACGAGCAGTTCTTC.

This clonotype was counted ten times or more. The gene calls are TRBV2 and TRBJ2-7, with TRBD2 as a possible D gene (7 bases). The V and J ends lost 9 bases and 6 bases respectively, with 21 bases between them. Germline CDR1 and CDR2: SNHLY and FYNNEI. This CDR3 has 14 amino acids. The CDR3 DNA sequence: TGTGCCAGTCATACAGGGAGGGGCGTAAGCGAGCAGTACTTC. The encoded protein is CASHTGRGVSEQYF.

This clonotype was detected ten times or more. The CDR3 nucleotides read TGTGCCACTAGCCGGGACAGCTACACCGGGGAGCTGTTTTTT. Translation gives CATSRDSYTGELFF. The chain couples TRBV24-1 to TRBJ2-2; TRBD1 aligns across 7 bases. Germline V gene data show CDR1 as KGHDR and CDR2 as SFDVKD. V was clipped by 10 bases and J by 3 bases; unmatched bases: 7. The CDR3 is 14 amino acids.

As concerns this clonotype: A much larger clone lies one base from this, so it may be a read error. This chain joins TRBV6-5 and TRBJ2-7; D gene ambiguous. The CDR3 is 13 residues long. CDR1 and CDR2 from the germline V gene are MNHEY and SVGAGI. Here the CDR3 DNA reads TGTGCCAGCAGTTACACGGCGCAGTACGTGCAGTACTTC. Translation gives CASSYTAQYVQYF.

CDR3 nucleotides: TGTGCCACCAGCAGCCCGGGACGCACAGATACGCAGTATTTT. It encodes CATSSPGRTDTQYF. V is TRBV15 and J is TRBJ2-3; D may match TRBD1 or TRBD2 (5 bases each). From germline, CDR1 is LNHNV and CDR2 YYDKDF (reference sequence). This CDR3 spans 14 amino acids. V lost 3 bases to trimming and J lost 1 base, with 8 bases between them.

In its sample, this clonotype was seen a few times. The chain carries TRBV9 and TRBJ1-1; 8 positions match TRBD1. Losses at the gene ends were 0 bases for V and 4 bases for J; bases not matched to a gene: 5. Germline V gene sequence: CDR1 SGDLS, CDR2 YYNGEE. The length of the CDR3 is 15 residues. CDR3 residues: CASSVAKTGGTEAFF. DNA for the CDR3: TGTGCCAGCAGCGTAGCCAAAACAGGGGGCACTGAAGCTTTCTTT.

This clonotype was found once. A single base separates this from a much larger clone, so it may be a read error. The CDR3 DNA sequence: TGCAGTGCTAGAGGCCACAGTCCCTACGAGCAGTTCTTC. As protein: CSARGHSPYEQFF. The genes are TRBV20-1 and TRBJ2-7; D not resolved. The J call may be in error: the DNA end matches TRBJ2-1 better. This CDR3 has 13 amino acids. Germline CDR1 is DFQATT and CDR2 is SNEGSKA (reference sequence).

This clonotype was counted ten times or more. As DNA, the CDR3 is TGTGCCAGGGGGGACAGACTGAACACTGAAGCTTTCTTT. Translating gives CARGDRLNTEAFF. The J gene is TRBJ1-1, the V gene TRBV2; 7 bases agree with TRBD1. CDR1 is SNHLY and CDR2 is FYNNEI in the germline V gene. V trimming: 9 bases; J trimming: 0 bases; junction bases outside the gene matches: 4. There are 13 residues in the CDR3.

This clonotype was seen a handful of times. The chain has TRBV10-3 and TRBJ1-6; 7 bases match TRBD1. The CDR3 is 18 amino acids. Germline V CDR1 and CDR2: ENHRY, SYGVKD. J lost 0 bases, V lost 2 bases, and 7 bases had no gene match. The CDR3 sequence is CAISEPDRSSSYNSPLHF. CDR3 DNA sequence: TGTGCCATCAGTGAGCCGGACAGGTCGAGCTCCTATAATTCACCCCTCCACTTT.

This chain uses TRBV5-1 with TRBJ2-1; possibly TRBD2 for D (6 bases). The CDR3 runs 12 residues. CDR1 and CDR2 from the germline V gene are SGHRS and YFSETQ. Trimming pared 4 bases from V and 7 bases from J, leaving 9 bases between. For the CDR3, the DNA is TGCGCCAGCAGCGCCGGGGGAAATGAGCAGTTCTTC. Amino acid sequence: CASSAGGNEQFF. Looking up the rest from reference TRBV5-1 and TRBJ2-1 gives the full variable domain: KAGVTQTPRYLIKTRGQQVTLSCSPISGHRSVSWYQQTPGQGLQFLFEYFSETQRNKGNFPGRFSGRQFSNSRSEMNVSTLELGDSALYLCASSAGGNEQFFGPGTRLTVL.

This clonotype was counted ten times or more. The chain combines TRBV2 with TRBJ1-6; D is perhaps TRBD1 (6 bases). This CDR3 has 14 amino acids. Looked up from germline, CDR1 is SNHLY and CDR2 is FYNNEI. The V and J ends lost 7 bases and 8 bases respectively, with 15 bases between them. For the CDR3, the DNA is TGTGCCAGCAAGGGGGGTGGAATTGATTCACCCCTCCACTTT. It encodes CASKGGGIDSPLHF.